The 23 T cell receptor beta chains below all came from one sample that was sequenced in a study of T cell repertoires in cytomegalovirus infection. No antigen has been identified for these receptors. TCRdb used MiXCR to reprocess the reads, holding one entry per CDR3 protein. The sample holds some 350,000 distinct CDR3 sequences, 34% seen once. Sequencing was performed on cultured PBMCs, taken from culture after CMV antigen stimulation. The receptors were sampled from a human donor in good health (CMV status not recorded). Some clones in this sample may be carry-over from other donors' samples.

The chain uses TRBV3-1 and TRBJ2-1, with 11 bases aligning to TRBD2. Germline assignment: CDR1 LGHDT and CDR2 YNNKEL (reference sequence). The ends lost 4 bases at V and 4 bases at J; junction bases unmatched: 3. The CDR3 is 15 amino acids. CDR3 bases: TGTGCCAGCAGCCGAGCTAGCGGGGGGTACAATGAGCAGTTCTTC. Translated, it gives CASSRASGGYNEQFF.

This clonotype was counted a few times. The V and J genes are TRBV20-1 and TRBJ1-6; D call uncertain. The CDR3 covers 14 residues. Per germline, CDR1 DFQATT and CDR2 SNEGSKA (reference sequence). Trimming took off 1 base at V and 10 bases at J, with 14 bases between the two ends. The CDR3: CSARVGRFNSPLHF. CDR3 DNA: TGCAGTGCTAGAGTGGGAAGGTTTAACTCACCCCTCCACTTT.

In this sample, this clonotype turned up a few times. The chain links TRBV12-3 or TRBV12-4 to TRBJ2-5; 9 bases align to TRBD1. This CDR3 contains 14 residues. Trimming took 6 bases from V and 4 from J; bases not matched to a gene: 6. CDR3 residues: CASRETGGAETQYF. As DNA, the CDR3 is TGTGCCAGCAGGGAAACAGGGGGCGCAGAGACCCAGTACTTC.

V and J are TRBV28 and TRBJ1-1; 7 bases are shared with TRBD1. The junction had 6 bases not matched to a gene; V was cut back by 6 bases and J by 2 bases. The CDR3 has 14 residues. Germline values: CDR1 MDHEN, CDR2 SYDVKM. CDR3 nucleotide sequence: TGTGCCAGCAGGGTAACAGGGGTTAACACTGAAGCTTTCTTT. Translated: CASRVTGVNTEAFF.

In regard to this clonotype: With a much larger clone just one base away, this may be a read error. This sequence joins TRBV7-2 and TRBJ1-1; a possible D gene is TRBD1 (5 bases). The CDR3 contains 13 residues. The ends were cut back, 5 bases at V and 6 bases at J, with 13 bases in the middle. In germline, CDR1 is SGHTA, CDR2 FQGNSA. The CDR3 coding sequence is TGTGCCAGCAGCCTGGACGGGGACTCTGAAGCTTTCTTT. It yields the protein CASSLDGDSEAFF.

This sequence joins TRBV27 and TRBJ2-3; D may correspond to TRBD1 or TRBD2 (6 bases each). The CDR3 length is 14 residues. Trimming removed 8 bases from V and 1 base from J, with 13 bases in between. In germline, CDR1 is MNHEY, CDR2 SMNVEV (reference sequence). CDR3 amino acids: CASADRGRTDTQYF. CDR3 DNA: TGTGCCAGCGCCGATCGGGGGCGCACAGATACGCAGTATTTT.

The chain employs TRBV7-9 and TRBJ2-7, with D unresolved. Germline lookup yields CDR1 SEHNR and CDR2 FQNEAQ (reference sequence). CDR3 length: 12 amino acids. V lost 0 bases, J lost 6 bases, and 6 bases lay in between. CDR3 residues: CASSLADGEQYF. As DNA, the CDR3 is TGTGCCAGCAGCTTAGCCGACGGCGAGCAGTACTTC.

This clonotype was detected only a few times. V is TRBV7-2 and J is TRBJ2-3, with 8 positions matching TRBD2. The CDR3 has 14 residues. Germline CDR1 and CDR2: SGHTA and FQGNSA. V dropped 3 bases and J dropped 5; count of bases not matched to a gene: 4. The CDR3 spells CASSFAGGQDTQYF. CDR3 bases: TGTGCCAGCAGCTTTGCGGGAGGACAAGATACGCAGTATTTT.

This clonotype was seen only a few times. The chain uses TRBV6-6 and TRBJ1-1; 7 positions match TRBD1. CDR1 is MNHNY, CDR2 SVGAGI, per germline (reference sequence). J gave up 0 bases and V 7 bases, and 5 bases lay outside the gene matches. The CDR3 has 14 residues. This CDR3 is CASTQGGLNTEAFF. CDR3 bases: TGTGCCAGCACCCAGGGGGGTCTGAACACTGAAGCTTTCTTT.

This clonotype was observed a few times. The gene calls are TRBV7-9 and TRBJ2-3; tentative D call: TRBD1 (6 bases). Trimming cost V 4 bases and J 0 bases, with 11 bases left between them. Germline-derived CDR1 and CDR2 are SEHNR and FQNEAQ (reference sequence). The CDR3 extends over 15 amino acids. CDR3 DNA sequence: TGTGCCAGCAGCTCGGACAGTGCTAGCACAGATACGCAGTATTTT. It specifies CASSSDSASTDTQYF.

The chain uses TRBV7-2 and TRBJ2-3, with 12 bases matching TRBD2. The CDR3 spans 16 residues. Germline V gives CDR1 SGHTA, CDR2 FQGNSA. J gave up 4 bases and V 7 bases, and 9 bases lay outside the gene matches. The DNA for the CDR3 is TGTGCCAGCAACCTTAGACTAGCGGGAGAGGCAGATACGCAGTATTTT. Translation: CASNLRLAGEADTQYF. Filled out from reference TRBV7-2 and TRBJ2-3, the complete variable domain reads GAGVSQSPSNKVTEKGKDVELRCDPISGHTALYWYRQSLGQGLEFLIYFQGNSAPDKSGLPSDRFSAERTGGSVSTLTIQRTQQEDSAVYLCASNLRLAGEADTQYFGPGTRLTVL.

J is TRBJ2-5 and V is TRBV28; TRBD1 matches 7 bases. The V segment lost 4 bases and the J segment 2 bases; nucleotides outside the gene matches: 7. From germline, CDR1 is MDHEN and CDR2 SYDVKM. The CDR3 contains 15 residues. In DNA form, the CDR3 reads TGTGCCAGCAGTTGGGGACAGACCCAACAAGAGACCCAGTACTTC. It codes for CASSWGQTQQETQYF.

This clonotype showed up many times. The V and J genes are TRBV7-2 and TRBJ1-6, with D uncertain. Germline lookup yields CDR1 SGHTA and CDR2 FQGNSA. Trimming pared 0 bases from V and 6 bases from J, leaving 12 bases between. This CDR3 is built from 16 residues. As DNA, the CDR3 is TGTGCCAGCAGCTTAGCGCCTGGGAGGCTTAATTCACCCCTCCACTTT. It specifies CASSLAPGRLNSPLHF.

The V call is TRBV28, the J call TRBJ1-6; no reliable D call. The CDR3 spans 12 residues. The germline V and J ends were trimmed by 6 bases and 13 bases, with 13 bases remaining between them. The germline gives CDR1 MDHEN, CDR2 SYDVKM. The CDR3 spells CASSQVSTPLHF. CDR3 bases: TGTGCCAGCAGCCAGGTCTCCACGCCCCTCCACTTT.

This clonotype came up once. The chain combines TRBV15 with TRBJ1-5; D remains unclear. The V end was cut by 5 bases, the J end by 4 bases, with 12 bases between. CDR1 and CDR2 (germline): LNHNV, YYDKDF (reference sequence). This CDR3 is 14 amino acids long. The CDR3 DNA sequence: TGTGCCACCAGCGGAACTCTAAGAAATCAGCCCCAGCATTTT. Encoded protein: CATSGTLRNQPQHF.

In its sample, this clonotype was seen a few times. The rearrangement joins TRBV7-2 to TRBJ1-2, with TRBD1 identical over 7 bases. The CDR3 has 15 residues. Germline values: CDR1 SGHTA, CDR2 FQGNSA. V trimming: 6 bases; J trimming: 3 bases; junction bases outside the gene matches: 10. The CDR3 sequence is CASSITHGQDYGYTF. CDR3 coding DNA: TGTGCCAGCAGTATCACACACGGACAGGACTATGGCTACACCTTC.

This clonotype was detected a few times. V usage is TRBV12-3 or TRBV12-4 and J usage is TRBJ1-2; 7 nucleotides align to TRBD1. The V gene end was trimmed by 8 bases and the J gene end by 2 bases; junction bases not matched to a gene: 8. CDR3 length: 14 amino acids. CDR3 in DNA: TGTGCCAGCGGACCCGCGGGACAGAACTATGGCTACACCTTC. Amino acid sequence: CASGPAGQNYGYTF.

The chain recombines TRBV11-2 with TRBJ2-3, with TRBD1 as a possible D gene (5 bases). The CDR3 runs 17 residues. V shed 3 bases and J shed 1 base, with 17 bases lying between them. Germline loops: CDR1 SGHAT, CDR2 FQNNGV. This CDR3 reads CASSLAGWGARTDTQYF. The CDR3 region has the DNA TGTGCCAGCAGCTTGGCCGGCTGGGGCGCCCGCACAGATACGCAGTATTTT.

V gene TRBV6-1 combines with J gene TRBJ1-5; tentatively, D is TRBD1 (6 bases). CDR3 length: 16 amino acids. V dropped 4 bases and J dropped 5 bases, with 18 bases sitting between them. Germline CDR1 and CDR2: MNHNS and SASEGT. The CDR3 DNA sequence: TGTGCCAGCAGTGGGAGGGGACAAAGAGGGGATCAGCCCCAGCATTTT. Its protein product is CASSGRGQRGDQPQHF.

This clonotype has just a few counts. J is TRBJ1-3 and V is TRBV11-3, with 9 bases that match TRBD1. V trimming: 5 bases; J trimming: 4 bases; junction bases outside the gene matches: 3. This CDR3 is built from 14 residues. Germline CDR1 and CDR2: SGHNT and YENEEA. CDR3 coding DNA: TGTGCCAGCAGCCGGGGACAGGGAGGAAACACCATATATTTT. Translating it yields CASSRGQGGNTIYF.

CDR3 sequence reads: CSSNSGRGYQETQYF. The DNA of the CDR3 is TGCAGCAGTAATAGCGGGAGAGGGTACCAAGAGACCCAGTACTTC. The chain is built from TRBV29-1 and TRBJ2-5, with 9 bases identical to TRBD2. J lost 0 bases, V lost 8 bases, and 10 bases had no gene match. Germline CDR1 SQVTM, CDR2 ANQGSEA. The CDR3 extends over 15 amino acids.

The J gene is TRBJ1-3, the V gene TRBV7-8; D call uncertain. This CDR3 contains 11 residues. Germline V gene data show CDR1 as SGHVS and CDR2 as FQNEAQ. Trimming removed 5 bases at V and 8 bases at J, with 7 bases between. CDR3 sequence: CASSLKDTIYF. CDR3 DNA: TGTGCCAGCAGCCTTAAGGACACCATATATTTT. Using reference TRBV7-8 and TRBJ1-3 for the parts outside the CDR3, the full variable domain is GAGVSQSPRYKVAKRGQDVALRCDPISGHVSLFWYQQALGQGPEFLTYFQNEAQLDKSGLPSDRFFAERPEGSVSTLKIQRTQQEDSAVYLCASSLKDTIYFGEGSWLTVV.

In its sample, this clonotype was seen a few times. The chain links TRBV7-9 to TRBJ1-1, with a tentative D call TRBD1 (6 bases). This CDR3 spans 14 amino acids. V was pared by 8 bases and J by 8 bases, with 21 bases between. Germline assignment: CDR1 SEHNR and CDR2 FQNEAQ (reference sequence). CDR3 DNA sequence: TGTGCCAGCGATAGGGGGGATCCGGGGATGGAAGCTTTCTTT. Protein: CASDRGDPGMEAFF.